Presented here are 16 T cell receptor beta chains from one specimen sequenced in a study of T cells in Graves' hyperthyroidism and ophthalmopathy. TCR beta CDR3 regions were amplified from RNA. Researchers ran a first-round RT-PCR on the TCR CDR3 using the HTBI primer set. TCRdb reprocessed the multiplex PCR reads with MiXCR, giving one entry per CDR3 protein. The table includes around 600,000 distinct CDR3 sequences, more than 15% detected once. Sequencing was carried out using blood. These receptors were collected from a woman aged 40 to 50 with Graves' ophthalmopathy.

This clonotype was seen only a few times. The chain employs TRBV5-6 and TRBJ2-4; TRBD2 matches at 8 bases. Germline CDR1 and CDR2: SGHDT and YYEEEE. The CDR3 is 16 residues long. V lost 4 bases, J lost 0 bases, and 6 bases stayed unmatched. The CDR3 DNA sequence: TGTGCCAGCAGCGGAGTAGCGGGACTAGCCAAAAACATTCAGTACTTC. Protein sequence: CASSGVAGLAKNIQYF.

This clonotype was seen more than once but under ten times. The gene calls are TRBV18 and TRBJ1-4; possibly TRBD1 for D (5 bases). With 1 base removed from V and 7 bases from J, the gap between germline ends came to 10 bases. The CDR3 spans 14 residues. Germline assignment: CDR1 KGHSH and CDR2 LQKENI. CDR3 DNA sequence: TGTGCCAGCTCACCACTGCCCCAGGGTGAAAAACTGTTTTTT. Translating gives CASSPLPQGEKLFF. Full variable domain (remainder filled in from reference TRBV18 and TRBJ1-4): NAGVMQNPRHLVRRRGQEARLRCSPMKGHSHVYWYRQLPEEGLKFMVYLQKENIIDESGMPKERFSAEFPKEGPSILRIQQVVRGDSAAYFCASSPLPQGEKLFFGSGTQLSVL.

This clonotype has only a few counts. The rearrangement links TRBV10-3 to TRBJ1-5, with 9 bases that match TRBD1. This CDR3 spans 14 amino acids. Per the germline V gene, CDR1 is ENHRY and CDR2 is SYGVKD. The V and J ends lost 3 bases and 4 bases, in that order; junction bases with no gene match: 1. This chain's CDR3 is CAISEQGANQPQHF. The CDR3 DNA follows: TGTGCCATCAGTGAACAGGGGGCTAATCAGCCCCAGCATTTT.

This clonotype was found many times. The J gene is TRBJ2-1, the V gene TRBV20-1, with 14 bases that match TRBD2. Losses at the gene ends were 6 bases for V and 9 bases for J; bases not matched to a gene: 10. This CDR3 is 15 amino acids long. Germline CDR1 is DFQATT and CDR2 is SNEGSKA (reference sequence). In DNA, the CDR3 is TGCAGTGCCCGAGGACTAGCGGGAGGTCTTGGTGAGCAGTTCTTC. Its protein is CSARGLAGGLGEQFF.

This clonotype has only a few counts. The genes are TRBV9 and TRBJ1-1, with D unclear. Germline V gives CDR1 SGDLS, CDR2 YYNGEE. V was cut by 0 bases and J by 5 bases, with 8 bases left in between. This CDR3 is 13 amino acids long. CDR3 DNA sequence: TGTGCCAGCAGCGTAGTGCTGGGGACTGAAGCTTTCTTT. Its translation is CASSVVLGTEAFF.

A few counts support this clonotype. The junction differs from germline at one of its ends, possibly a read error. The CDR3 nucleotides read TGTGCCAGCAGTTACTCACGGACAGACCGAGAGACCCAGTACTTC. Amino acid sequence: CASSYSRTDRETQYF. This chain connects TRBV6-4 to TRBJ2-5; D perhaps matches TRBD1 (6 bases). This CDR3 has 15 residues. CDR1 is MRHNA, CDR2 SNTAGT, per germline.

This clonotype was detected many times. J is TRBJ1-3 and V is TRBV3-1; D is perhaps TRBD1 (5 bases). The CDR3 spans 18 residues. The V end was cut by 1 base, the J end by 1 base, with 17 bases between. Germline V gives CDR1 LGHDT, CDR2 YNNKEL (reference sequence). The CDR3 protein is CASSQGLRGRRSGNTIYF. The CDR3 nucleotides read TGTGCCAGCAGCCAAGGACTACGGGGACGGAGGTCTGGAAACACCATATATTTT.

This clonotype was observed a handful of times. The CDR3 nucleotides read TGTGCCAGCAGCTTAGATGGGGGGACAGGCTCCCTCTCCTACGAGCAGTACTTC. It specifies CASSLDGGTGSLSYEQYF. V usage is TRBV7-9 and J usage is TRBJ2-7; 8 bases match TRBD1. Germline CDR1 is SEHNR and CDR2 is FQNEAQ (reference sequence). Germline trimming cut 1 base from V and 0 bases from J; bases unmatched to any gene: 11. The CDR3 contains 18 residues.

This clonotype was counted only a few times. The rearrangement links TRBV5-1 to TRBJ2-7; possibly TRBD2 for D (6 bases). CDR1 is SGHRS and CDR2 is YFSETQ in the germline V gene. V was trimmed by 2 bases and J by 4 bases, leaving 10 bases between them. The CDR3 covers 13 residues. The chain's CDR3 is CASSLRENYEQYF. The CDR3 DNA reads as TGCGCCAGCAGCTTACGGGAGAATTACGAGCAGTACTTC.

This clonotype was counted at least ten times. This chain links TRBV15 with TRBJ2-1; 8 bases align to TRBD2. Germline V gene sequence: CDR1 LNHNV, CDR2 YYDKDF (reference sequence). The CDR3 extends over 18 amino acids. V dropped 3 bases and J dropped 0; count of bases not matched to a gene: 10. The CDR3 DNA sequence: TGTGCCACCAGCAGTGAGTTCTCGAGCGGGAGCTCCTACAATGAGCAGTTCTTC. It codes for CATSSEFSSGSSYNEQFF.

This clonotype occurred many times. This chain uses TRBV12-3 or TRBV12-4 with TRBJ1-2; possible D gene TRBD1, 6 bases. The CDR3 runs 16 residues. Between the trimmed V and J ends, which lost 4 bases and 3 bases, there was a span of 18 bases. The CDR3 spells CASSSPTGARYYGYTF. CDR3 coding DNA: TGTGCCAGCAGTTCCCCCACGGGGGCCCGATACTATGGCTACACCTTC.

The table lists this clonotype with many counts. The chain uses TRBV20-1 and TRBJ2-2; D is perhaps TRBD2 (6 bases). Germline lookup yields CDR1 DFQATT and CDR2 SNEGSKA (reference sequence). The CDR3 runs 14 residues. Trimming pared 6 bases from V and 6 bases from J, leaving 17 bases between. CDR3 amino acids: CSASGTPWAGELFF. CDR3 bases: TGCAGTGCGTCAGGGACTCCTTGGGCCGGGGAGCTGTTTTTT.

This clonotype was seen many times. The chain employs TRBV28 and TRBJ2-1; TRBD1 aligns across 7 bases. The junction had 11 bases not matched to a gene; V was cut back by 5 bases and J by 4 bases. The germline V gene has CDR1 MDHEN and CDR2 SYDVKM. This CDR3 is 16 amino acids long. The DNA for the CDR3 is TGTGCCAGCAGTCGAACGGGGACAGTACTTTACAATGAGCAGTTCTTC. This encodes CASSRTGTVLYNEQFF.

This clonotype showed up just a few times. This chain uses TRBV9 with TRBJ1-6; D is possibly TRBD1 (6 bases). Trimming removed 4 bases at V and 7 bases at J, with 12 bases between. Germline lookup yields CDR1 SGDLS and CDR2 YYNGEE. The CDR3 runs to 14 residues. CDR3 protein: CASSPDRNNSPLHF. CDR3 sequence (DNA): TGTGCCAGCAGCCCAGACAGGAACAATTCACCCCTCCACTTT.

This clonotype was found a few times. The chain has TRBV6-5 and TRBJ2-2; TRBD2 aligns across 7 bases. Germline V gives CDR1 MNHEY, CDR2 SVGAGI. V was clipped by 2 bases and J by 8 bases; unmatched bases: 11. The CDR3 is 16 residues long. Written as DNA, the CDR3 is TGTGCCAGCAGTTACCCCAGTGGGGGGGGAGGGGGGGAGCTGTTTTTT. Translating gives CASSYPSGGGGGELFF.

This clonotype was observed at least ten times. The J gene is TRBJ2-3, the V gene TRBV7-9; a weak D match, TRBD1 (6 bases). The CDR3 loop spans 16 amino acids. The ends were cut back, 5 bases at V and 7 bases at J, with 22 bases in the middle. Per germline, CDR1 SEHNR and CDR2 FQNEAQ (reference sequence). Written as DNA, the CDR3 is TGTGCCAGCAGCCCGAGACTACTCTCCAGGGGTCATACGCAGTATTTT. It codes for CASSPRLLSRGHTQYF.